This TCR beta chain stems from a study of blood T cell repertoires in COVID-19. The germline V gene encodes CDR1 KGHDR and CDR2 SFDVKD. V shed 4 bases, J shed 2 bases, and the junction held 10 bases outside the gene matches. This CDR3 is built from 17 residues. Produced via immunoSEQ multiplex PCR; TCRdb's table is partial and in-frame only. The repertoire consists of about 280,000 clones, with 70% to 90% occurring once and the leading ten covering 5.5% to 7%. The sample comprised PBMCs or T cells enriched from blood (not recorded which). The clonotype comes from a woman between 40 and 55 years old who had recovered from COVID-19. The chain links TRBV24-1 to TRBJ1-2; TRBD1 matches at 9 bases. CDR3 region: CATSDGGTGTPNYGYTF. The CDR3 DNA follows: TGTGCCACCAGTGACGGTGGGACAGGGACACCAAACTATGGCTACACCTTC.